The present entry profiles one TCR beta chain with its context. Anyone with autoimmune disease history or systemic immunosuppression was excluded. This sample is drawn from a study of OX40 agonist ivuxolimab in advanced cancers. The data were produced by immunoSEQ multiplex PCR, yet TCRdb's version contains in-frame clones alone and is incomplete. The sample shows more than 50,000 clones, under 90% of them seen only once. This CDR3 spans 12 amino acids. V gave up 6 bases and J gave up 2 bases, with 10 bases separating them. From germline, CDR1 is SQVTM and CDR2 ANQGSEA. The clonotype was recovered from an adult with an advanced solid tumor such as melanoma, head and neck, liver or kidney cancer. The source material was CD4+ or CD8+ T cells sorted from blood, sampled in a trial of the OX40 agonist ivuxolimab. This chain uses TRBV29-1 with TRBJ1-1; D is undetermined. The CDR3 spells CSVPVGNTEAFF. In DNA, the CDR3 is TGCAGCGTCCCGGTAGGTAACACTGAAGCTTTCTTT.